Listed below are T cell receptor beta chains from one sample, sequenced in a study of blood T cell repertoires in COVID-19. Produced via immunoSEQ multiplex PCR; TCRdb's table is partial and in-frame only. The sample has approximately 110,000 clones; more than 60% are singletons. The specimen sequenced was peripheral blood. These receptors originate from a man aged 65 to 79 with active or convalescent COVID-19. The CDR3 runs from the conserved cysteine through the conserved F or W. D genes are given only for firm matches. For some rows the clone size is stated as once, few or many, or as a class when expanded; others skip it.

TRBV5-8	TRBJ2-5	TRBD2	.	TGTGCCAGCAGCTGGGGGGGTGCCAGGGTGGAGACCCAGTACTTC	CASSWGGARVETQYF
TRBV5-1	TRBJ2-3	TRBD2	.	TGCGCCAGCAGCATACTAGCGGGGGCAGGAGATACGCAGTATTTT	CASSILAGAGDTQYF
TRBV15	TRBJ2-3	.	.	TGTGCCACCAGCAGGCCCGGGACTTATACCGTCACAGATACGCAGTATTTT	CATSRPGTYTVTDTQYF
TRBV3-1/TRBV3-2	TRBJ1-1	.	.	TGTGCCAGCAGCCAAGTAGCTGGCACTGAAGCTTTCTTT	CASSQVAGTEAFF
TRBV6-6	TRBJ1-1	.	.	TGTGCCACCTCTAGACAGGTTATGTCTGAAGCTTTCTTT	CATSRQVMSEAFF
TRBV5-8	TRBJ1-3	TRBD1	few	TGTGCCAGCAGGACGAACAGGGGAGGAAACACCATATATTTT	CASRTNRGGNTIYF
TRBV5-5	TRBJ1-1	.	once	TGTGCCAGCAGCTTGACAGTAGAGGCTTTCTTT	CASSLTVEAFF
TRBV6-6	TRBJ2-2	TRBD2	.	TGTGCCAGCAGTCCCCGACCGGGACTAGCGGGAGTGGGGGAGCTGTTTTTT	CASSPRPGLAGVGELFF
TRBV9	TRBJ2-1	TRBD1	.	TGTGCCAGCAGCGTAGTGGGACAGGACAATGAGCAGTTCTTC	CASSVVGQDNEQFF
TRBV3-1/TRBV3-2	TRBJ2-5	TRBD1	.	TGTGCCAGCAGCCAGGGACAGGAGGTAGGAGAGACCCAGTACTTC	CASSQGQEVGETQYF
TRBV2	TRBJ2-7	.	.	TGTGCCAGCAGCGAGGGATTAATTCCTCGGAGCGAGCAGTACTTC	CASSEGLIPRSEQYF
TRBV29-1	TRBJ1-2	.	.	TGCAGCGTTGAGGTGGGGGCCCAGGAATATGGCTACACCTTC	CSVEVGAQEYGYTF
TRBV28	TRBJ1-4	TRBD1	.	TGTGCCAGCAGTCCGGGGACAGGGGGCACTAATGAAAAACTGTTTTTT	CASSPGTGGTNEKLFF
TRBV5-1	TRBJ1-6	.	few	TGCGCCAGCAGCTTGTCGAAAACAGGGAGGGGAAATTCACCCCTCCACTTT	CASSLSKTGRGNSPLHF
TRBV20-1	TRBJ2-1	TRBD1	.	TGCAGTGCTCGACAGGGGAATGAGCAGTTCTTC	CSARQGNEQFF
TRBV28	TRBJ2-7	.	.	TGTGCCACCATTGGAGGAGGGGCCCCAACCTACGAGCAGTACTTC	CATIGGGAPTYEQYF
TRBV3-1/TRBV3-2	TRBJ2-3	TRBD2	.	TGTGCCAGCAGCCAAGGGGGACTAGCGGGAGCAGATACGCAGTATTTT	CASSQGGLAGADTQYF
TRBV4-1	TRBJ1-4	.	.	TGCGCCAGCAGCCAGTCCGTTCTCAGGGGACCTAATGAAAAACTGTTTTTT	CASSQSVLRGPNEKLFF
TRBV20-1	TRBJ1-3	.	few	TGCAGTGCCCTTTTGGGAAACACCATATATTTT	CSALLGNTIYF
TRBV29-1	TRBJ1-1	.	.	TGCAGCTGCGTAGTCACTGAAGCTTTCTTT	CSCVVTEAFF
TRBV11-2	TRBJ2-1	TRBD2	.	TGTGCCAGCAGCGACCTAACGGGGGGCTACAATGAGCAGTTCTTC	CASSDLTGGYNEQFF
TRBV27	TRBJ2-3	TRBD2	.	TGTGCCAGCAGTTTTGGAACTAGCGGGGGCGGGGCAGATACGCAGTATTTT	CASSFGTSGGGADTQYF
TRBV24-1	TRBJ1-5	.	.	TGTGCCACCAACTATCGGGGGGGGTTTGAGGATCAGCCCCAGCATTTT	CATNYRGGFEDQPQHF
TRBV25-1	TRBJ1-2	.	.	TGTGCCAGCAGAGACAGGAGCTATGGCTACACCTTC	CASRDRSYGYTF
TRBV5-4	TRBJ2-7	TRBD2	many	TGTGCCAGCAGCTCGACTAGCGGGTTCGCCTACGAGCAGTACTTC	CASSSTSGFAYEQYF
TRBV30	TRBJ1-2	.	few	TGTGCCTGGTCCCTTCGAAGAACGCCCGTGAGGGGCTACACCTTC	CAWSLRRTPVRGYTF
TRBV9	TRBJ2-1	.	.	TGTGCCAGCACTACCGGGAGCTCCTACAATGAGCAGTTCTTC	CASTTGSSYNEQFF
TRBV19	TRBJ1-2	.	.	TGTGCCAGTAGTATCGTCGGGTATATTAACTATGGCTACACCTTC	CASSIVGYINYGYTF
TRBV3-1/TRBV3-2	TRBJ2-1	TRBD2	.	TGTGCCAGCAGTCTTAGCGGGGGGGCCTACAATGAGCAGTTCTTC	CASSLSGGAYNEQFF
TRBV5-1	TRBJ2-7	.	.	TGCGCCAGCAGCTTGCAGGGATCCTACGAGCAGTACTTC	CASSLQGSYEQYF
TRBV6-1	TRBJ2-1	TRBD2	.	TGTGCCAGCAGTGAATCTCCGGGACTAGGGCGGTTCTTC	CASSESPGLGRFF
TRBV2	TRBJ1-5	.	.	TGTGCCAGCAGTGAAAACAGGGAGGGGAATCAGCCCCAGCATTTT	CASSENREGNQPQHF
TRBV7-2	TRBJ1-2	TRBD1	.	TGTGCCAGCAGCTTAGCCCCGGGACAGGGCGGTGGCTACACCTTC	CASSLAPGQGGGYTF
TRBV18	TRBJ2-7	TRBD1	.	TGTGCCAGCTCACTGAGACAGGGAGAAGAGCAGTACTTC	CASSLRQGEEQYF
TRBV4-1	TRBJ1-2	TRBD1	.	TGCGCCAGCAGCCAAGGGACAGGGGTTGTCTATGGCTACACCTTC	CASSQGTGVVYGYTF
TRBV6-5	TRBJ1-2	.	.	TGTGCCAGCAGACAGGGATTTCCGACGGGCTACACCTTC	CASRQGFPTGYTF
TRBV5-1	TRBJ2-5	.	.	TGCGCCAGCAGCTTCTTACCTAACCAAGAGACCCAGTACTTC	CASSFLPNQETQYF
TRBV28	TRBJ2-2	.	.	TGTGCCAGCAGCATAGGGGGCGGGGCCGGGGAGCTGTTTTTT	CASSIGGGAGELFF
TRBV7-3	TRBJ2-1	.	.	TGTGCCAGCAGCCGGACAGTGTACAATGAGCAGTTCTTC	CASSRTVYNEQFF
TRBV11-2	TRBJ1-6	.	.	TGTGCCAGCAGCTTGGTCTGGGGGGGCGCGAATTCACCCCTCCACTTT	CASSLVWGGANSPLHF
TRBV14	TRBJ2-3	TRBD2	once	TGTGCCAGCAGCTCATACCCGGGACTAGGCACAGATACGCAGTATTTT	CASSSYPGLGTDTQYF
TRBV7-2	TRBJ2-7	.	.	TGTGCCAGCAGCGTGACAGGTCCCGTGGCCTACGAGCAGTACTTC	CASSVTGPVAYEQYF
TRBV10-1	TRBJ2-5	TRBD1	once	TGCGCCAGCAGTTTACAGGGGGCGGAGGAGACCCAGTACTTC	CASSLQGAEETQYF
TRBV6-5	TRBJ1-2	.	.	TGTGCCAGCCTCTCGACACAGAACTATGGCTACACCTTC	CASLSTQNYGYTF
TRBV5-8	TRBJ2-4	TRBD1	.	TGTGCCAGCAGCACCGGACAGGGGGTAGACATTCAGTACTTC	CASSTGQGVDIQYF
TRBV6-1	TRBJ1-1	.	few	TGTGCCAGCAGTGACCCCGATACGGGGGGGGCGAACACTGAAGCTTTCTTT	CASSDPDTGGANTEAFF
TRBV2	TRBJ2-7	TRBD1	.	TGTGCCAGCAGTTCTGACAGGGTCCTCTCCTACGAGCAGTACTTC	CASSSDRVLSYEQYF